This T cell receptor beta chain was found in a study of shared clonotypes between healthy human individuals. Points on this clone: Its antigen is not identified.

Terminally differentiated effector memory CD45RA+ cells were left out of the naive CD8 fraction, which was CD45RO-negative and positively selected for CCR7. General study findings and limits: In several donors, around 5% of naive CD4 clonotypes appeared in common.

Data came from immunoSEQ multiplex PCR; TCRdb stores just in-frame clones and leaves some out. The sample has 1.5 million to 2.5 million clones, about 95% seen once. CDR1 and CDR2 (germline): MGHRA, YSYEKL. V lost 0 bases, J lost 1 base, and 12 bases lay in between. This CDR3 spans 16 amino acids. The clonotype originates from a young man in good health. The sequenced material came from naive CD8+ T cells sorted from blood. The chain recombines TRBV4-1 with TRBJ1-2; TRBD1 might be the D (5 bases). In DNA form, the CDR3 reads TGCGCCAGCAGCCAAGAACCGGCGGGGGTTAACTATGGCTACACCTTC. Translating it yields CASSQEPAGVNYGYTF.